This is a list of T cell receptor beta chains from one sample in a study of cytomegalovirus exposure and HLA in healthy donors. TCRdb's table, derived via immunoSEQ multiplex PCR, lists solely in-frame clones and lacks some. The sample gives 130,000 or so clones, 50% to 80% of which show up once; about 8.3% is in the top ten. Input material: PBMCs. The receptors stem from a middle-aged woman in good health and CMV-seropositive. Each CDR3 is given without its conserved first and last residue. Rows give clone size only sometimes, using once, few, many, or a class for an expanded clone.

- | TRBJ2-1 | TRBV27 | ASSPRDRGPYEQF
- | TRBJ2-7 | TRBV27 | ASRTSTSGGYEQY
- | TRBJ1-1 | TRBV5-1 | ASRLTLNTEAF
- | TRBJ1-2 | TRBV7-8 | ASSPGQGDYGYT
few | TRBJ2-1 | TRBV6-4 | ASSSQRGGQYNEQF
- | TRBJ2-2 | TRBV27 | ASSPVVMRSGELF
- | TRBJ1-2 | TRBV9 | ASSAGGDNYGYT
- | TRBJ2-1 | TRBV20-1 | SASPPNEQF
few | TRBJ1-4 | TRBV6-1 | ASSVGTGNEKLF
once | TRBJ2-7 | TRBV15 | ATSREQGGSYEQY
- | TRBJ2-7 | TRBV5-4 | ASSLAGGQHEQY
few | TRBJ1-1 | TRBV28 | ASSLRDTEAF
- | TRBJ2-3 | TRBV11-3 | ASSPSLGLAASTDTQY
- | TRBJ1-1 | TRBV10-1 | ASSESGGVAEAF
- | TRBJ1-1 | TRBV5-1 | ASSQAPTNKRTEAF
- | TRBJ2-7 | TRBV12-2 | ASRLFADGMPDRPGPYEQY
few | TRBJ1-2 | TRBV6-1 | ASSSVNRGNYGYT
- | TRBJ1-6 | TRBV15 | ASGTDQNSPLH
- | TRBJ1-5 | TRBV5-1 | ASSFEKDRGLINQPQH
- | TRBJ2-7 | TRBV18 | ASSPPGTPSYEQY
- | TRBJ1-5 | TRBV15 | ATSRGDRAGNQPQH
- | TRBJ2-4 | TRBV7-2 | ASSPSAKNIQY
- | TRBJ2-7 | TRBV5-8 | ASSAPGTSRPYEQY
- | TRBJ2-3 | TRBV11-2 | ASCRQGADTQY
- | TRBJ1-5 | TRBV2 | ASSENAGRNQPQH
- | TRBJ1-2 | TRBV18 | ASSPTDLNGYT
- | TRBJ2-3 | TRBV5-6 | ASSLGDRSTDTQY
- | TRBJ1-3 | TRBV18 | ASSPVLPGNSPSGNTIY
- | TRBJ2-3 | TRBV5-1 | ASSLGASTDTQY
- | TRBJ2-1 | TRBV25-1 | ASSEWGSGAFDEQF
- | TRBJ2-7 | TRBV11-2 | ASSLVTGPEGISYEQY
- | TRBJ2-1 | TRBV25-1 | ASSEMTSGEYNEQL
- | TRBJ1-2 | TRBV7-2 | ASSLKVTGFYGYT
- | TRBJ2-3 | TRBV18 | ASSPQGSDTQY
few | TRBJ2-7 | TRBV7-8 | ASSLTGRVHEQY
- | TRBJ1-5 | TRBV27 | ASSFGNQPQH
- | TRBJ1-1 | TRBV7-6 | ASSLVRGLGTEAF
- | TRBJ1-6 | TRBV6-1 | ASSAHSGGQGSIYDSPLH
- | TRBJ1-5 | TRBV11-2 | ASSLVYQPQH
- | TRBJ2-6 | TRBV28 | ASSLSGTGGPGANVLT
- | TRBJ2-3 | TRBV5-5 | ASSLRDITDTQY
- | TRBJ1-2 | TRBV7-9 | ASSPAQGARRGYT
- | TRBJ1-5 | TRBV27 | ASSLLSGGGQPQH
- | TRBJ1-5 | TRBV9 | ASSVGQGLDQPQH
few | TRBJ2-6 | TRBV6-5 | ASSYGLSGANVLT
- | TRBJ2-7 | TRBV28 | ASSFRGYEQY
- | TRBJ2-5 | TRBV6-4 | ASRRGLAGGFQETQY
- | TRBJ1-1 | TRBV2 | ASRRDRETEAF
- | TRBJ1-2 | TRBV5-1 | ASSLVSGNSGYT
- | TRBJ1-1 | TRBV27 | ARKERGQTEAF
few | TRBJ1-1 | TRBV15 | ATSRDPGGNTEAF